These T cell receptor beta chains were read from a single sample in a study of blood T cell repertoires in COVID-19. The repertoire was sequenced with immunoSEQ multiplex PCR; TCRdb's copy has only in-frame clones and lacks some. The sample lists about 280,000 clones; roughly 89% were seen once. The sequencing sample was made of PBMCs or T cells enriched from blood (not recorded which). These receptors were taken from a woman between 18 and 30 years old with acute COVID-19. Each CDR3 is given with its conserved first and last residue. The order of the fields is CDR3 DNA, CDR3 protein, clone size, J gene, V gene, D gene. D genes are given only for firm matches. Size is omitted from some rows. Given values are once, few, many or a class for expanded clones.

CDR3nt: TGTGCCAGCACCCGGGGAGCGGGAGGGCCCCTACCCATAGAGACCCAGTACTTC
CDR3aa: CASTRGAGGPLPIETQYF
abundance: NA
j_gene: TRBJ2-5
v_gene: TRBV7-9
d_gene: TRBD2

CDR3nt: TGTGCCAGCAGCAGACAGGGGCCTCGCACAGATACGCAGTATTTT
CDR3aa: CASSRQGPRTDTQYF
abundance: NA
j_gene: TRBJ2-3
v_gene: TRBV28
d_gene: TRBD1

CDR3nt: TGTGCCAGCAGCTGGGGGGAATATAGCACAGATACGCAGTATTTT
CDR3aa: CASSWGEYSTDTQYF
abundance: NA
j_gene: TRBJ2-3
v_gene: TRBV6-2/TRBV6-3
d_gene: NA

CDR3nt: TGTGCCAGCAGCACAGTGGGACAGGGACCCGATGAAGCTTTCTTT
CDR3aa: CASSTVGQGPDEAFF
abundance: once
j_gene: TRBJ1-1
v_gene: TRBV11-2
d_gene: TRBD1

CDR3nt: TGTGCCAGCAGTCTAGCGGGAGAGGGAAGAGATACGCAGTATTTT
CDR3aa: CASSLAGEGRDTQYF
abundance: once
j_gene: TRBJ2-3
v_gene: TRBV28
d_gene: TRBD2

CDR3nt: TGTGCCAGCAGCGTGAGGCTTAGCGCCGGGGAGCTGTTTTTT
CDR3aa: CASSVRLSAGELFF
abundance: NA
j_gene: TRBJ2-2
v_gene: TRBV5-6
d_gene: NA

CDR3nt: TGCGCCAGCATGTGGGGTCCTAGCGGGAGTGCGGATACGCAGTATTTT
CDR3aa: CASMWGPSGSADTQYF
abundance: NA
j_gene: TRBJ2-3
v_gene: TRBV5-1
d_gene: TRBD2

CDR3nt: TGTGCTAGCAGCCCGGACAGGGCTGGAAATGAGCAGTTCTTC
CDR3aa: CASSPDRAGNEQFF
abundance: NA
j_gene: TRBJ2-1
v_gene: TRBV7-7
d_gene: TRBD1

CDR3nt: TGTGCCAGCTCACCACCGGCAGGGGTCCAAGAGACCCAGTACTTC
CDR3aa: CASSPPAGVQETQYF
abundance: NA
j_gene: TRBJ2-5
v_gene: TRBV18
d_gene: NA

CDR3nt: TGTGCCAGCCGTGGAACGGGATGGCCCTACGAGCAGTACTTC
CDR3aa: CASRGTGWPYEQYF
abundance: NA
j_gene: TRBJ2-7
v_gene: TRBV27
d_gene: NA

CDR3nt: TGCGCCAGCAGCCGAGGCAGACGCGGGAGGGAAACCGGGGAGCTGTTTTTT
CDR3aa: CASSRGRRGRETGELFF
abundance: NA
j_gene: TRBJ2-2
v_gene: TRBV4-1
d_gene: TRBD2

CDR3nt: TGTGCCAGCTCACCACCGCAGGGGCCGGAAGCTTTCTTT
CDR3aa: CASSPPQGPEAFF
abundance: NA
j_gene: TRBJ1-1
v_gene: TRBV18
d_gene: NA

CDR3nt: TGCGCCAGCGGCGGCTGGGGGACAGGGGGCTCTAGCTCCTACGAGCAGTACTTC
CDR3aa: CASGGWGTGGSSSYEQYF
abundance: NA
j_gene: TRBJ2-7
v_gene: TRBV4-1
d_gene: TRBD1

CDR3nt: TGTGCCAGCAGCTTAACAGCGGGGATTAGCGGGAGGGAGACCCAGTACTTC
CDR3aa: CASSLTAGISGRETQYF
abundance: NA
j_gene: TRBJ2-5
v_gene: TRBV7-9
d_gene: TRBD2

CDR3nt: TGCGCCAGCAGCTTGGGACAGATATCGACCTCCTATAATTCACCCCTCCACTTT
CDR3aa: CASSLGQISTSYNSPLHF
abundance: NA
j_gene: TRBJ1-6
v_gene: TRBV5-1
d_gene: NA

CDR3nt: TGTGCCAGCACCCTCGTTTACGAGCAGTACTTC
CDR3aa: CASTLVYEQYF
abundance: NA
j_gene: TRBJ2-7
v_gene: TRBV5-8
d_gene: NA

CDR3nt: TGCAGTGCTAGTTTGAGTGAACCCCAGCATTTT
CDR3aa: CSASLSEPQHF
abundance: NA
j_gene: TRBJ1-5
v_gene: TRBV20-1
d_gene: NA

CDR3nt: TGTGCCAGCAGCCCAGGGACTAGCGGGACACAAGAGACCCAGTACTTC
CDR3aa: CASSPGTSGTQETQYF
abundance: NA
j_gene: TRBJ2-5
v_gene: TRBV11-2
d_gene: TRBD2

CDR3nt: TGTGCCAGCAGTGAGGAAGACAGGGAGTATGGCTACACCTTC
CDR3aa: CASSEEDREYGYTF
abundance: NA
j_gene: TRBJ1-2
v_gene: TRBV6-1
d_gene: TRBD1

CDR3nt: TGTGCCAGCAGCTTAGCCGTCCGTATCCACGAGCAGTACTTC
CDR3aa: CASSLAVRIHEQYF
abundance: NA
j_gene: TRBJ2-7
v_gene: TRBV11-2
d_gene: NA

CDR3nt: TGTGCCATCAGTCTAGCGGGGCAGATCAACTCCTACGAGCAGTACTTC
CDR3aa: CAISLAGQINSYEQYF
abundance: NA
j_gene: TRBJ2-7
v_gene: TRBV10-3
d_gene: TRBD2

CDR3nt: TGTGCCTGGAGTGGCCAGCGGGGCCTCACAGATACGCAGTATTTT
CDR3aa: CAWSGQRGLTDTQYF
abundance: NA
j_gene: TRBJ2-3
v_gene: TRBV30
d_gene: TRBD2

CDR3nt: TGTGCCAGCAGTCCAGGGACAGGGAACTTAGAAGCTTTCTTT
CDR3aa: CASSPGTGNLEAFF
abundance: NA
j_gene: TRBJ1-1
v_gene: TRBV11-2
d_gene: TRBD1

CDR3nt: TGTGCCAGCAGCTTGGAAGCGGGGTCCTACAATGAGCAGTTCTTC
CDR3aa: CASSLEAGSYNEQFF
abundance: NA
j_gene: TRBJ2-1
v_gene: TRBV11-3
d_gene: TRBD2

CDR3nt: TGCGCCAGCAGCGCACCTGGTCGGGACAAGTCTAATGAGCAGTTCTTC
CDR3aa: CASSAPGRDKSNEQFF
abundance: NA
j_gene: TRBJ2-1
v_gene: TRBV4-1
d_gene: NA

CDR3nt: TGTGCCAGCAGCTTAGCCCGACTAACAGATACGCAGTATTTT
CDR3aa: CASSLARLTDTQYF
abundance: NA
j_gene: TRBJ2-3
v_gene: TRBV11-2
d_gene: NA

CDR3nt: TGTGCCAGTAGTATGCGGGGGGGTAACACCGGGGAGCTGTTTTTT
CDR3aa: CASSMRGGNTGELFF
abundance: NA
j_gene: TRBJ2-2
v_gene: TRBV19
d_gene: TRBD2

CDR3nt: TGTGCCAGCAGAAGACAGGGGGGCACTGAAGCTTTCTTT
CDR3aa: CASRRQGGTEAFF
abundance: NA
j_gene: TRBJ1-1
v_gene: TRBV12-3/TRBV12-4
d_gene: TRBD1

CDR3nt: TGTGCCAGCAGTTTAACGGGGTGGGAAAACTATGGCTACACCTTC
CDR3aa: CASSLTGWENYGYTF
abundance: once
j_gene: TRBJ1-2
v_gene: TRBV27
d_gene: NA

CDR3nt: TGCGCCAGCAGACCGACCGGGGGGGCCTCCTACAATGAGCAGTTCTTC
CDR3aa: CASRPTGGASYNEQFF
abundance: NA
j_gene: TRBJ2-1
v_gene: TRBV5-1
d_gene: TRBD2

CDR3nt: TGTGCCAGCAGTTTACTCGGCGGGGCCTACAATGAGCAGTTCTTC
CDR3aa: CASSLLGGAYNEQFF
abundance: NA
j_gene: TRBJ2-1
v_gene: TRBV28
d_gene: NA

CDR3nt: TGTGCCTGGAGTGTACAAATGAATTCACCCCTCCACTTT
CDR3aa: CAWSVQMNSPLHF
abundance: NA
j_gene: TRBJ1-6
v_gene: TRBV30
d_gene: NA

CDR3nt: TGCGCCAGCAGCCAAGAAGGGGCCTGGGTGGGAGGGTCTTACAATGAGCAGTTCTTC
CDR3aa: CASSQEGAWVGGSYNEQFF
abundance: NA
j_gene: TRBJ2-1
v_gene: TRBV4-3
d_gene: TRBD2

CDR3nt: TGTGCCAGCAGCCAAGGTAGGAGCGGGAGGGGACTAACGGCGCAGTATTTT
CDR3aa: CASSQGRSGRGLTAQYF
abundance: NA
j_gene: TRBJ2-3
v_gene: TRBV3-1/TRBV3-2
d_gene: TRBD2

CDR3nt: TGTGCCAGCAAGGACTTAACCTGGGAGCCCCAGCATTTT
CDR3aa: CASKDLTWEPQHF
abundance: NA
j_gene: TRBJ1-5
v_gene: TRBV2
d_gene: NA

CDR3nt: TGTGCCAGCAGTTCAGAGGGACTCATTGAAGCTTTCTTT
CDR3aa: CASSSEGLIEAFF
abundance: NA
j_gene: TRBJ1-1
v_gene: TRBV6-2/TRBV6-3
d_gene: NA

CDR3nt: TGTGCCAGCAGTACAGGGGGCAGCTACACCTTC
CDR3aa: CASSTGGSYTF
abundance: NA
j_gene: TRBJ1-2
v_gene: TRBV12-3/TRBV12-4
d_gene: TRBD1

CDR3nt: TGTGCCAGTAGCCGGGACAGGGGAAAGAGTCAGCCCCAGCATTTT
CDR3aa: CASSRDRGKSQPQHF
abundance: NA
j_gene: TRBJ1-5
v_gene: TRBV19
d_gene: TRBD1

CDR3nt: TGTGCCAGCAGCTTCAACTCCGGACTAGCGGGAGCTTACCCCCACGAGCAGTACTTC
CDR3aa: CASSFNSGLAGAYPHEQYF
abundance: NA
j_gene: TRBJ2-7
v_gene: TRBV7-8
d_gene: TRBD2

CDR3nt: TGTGCCAGCAGCAAAGTCACCGCCTATAGCAATCAGCCCCAGCATTTT
CDR3aa: CASSKVTAYSNQPQHF
abundance: NA
j_gene: TRBJ1-5
v_gene: TRBV21-1
d_gene: NA

CDR3nt: TGTGCCAGCAGCCAGGGCGCAGATACGCAGTATTTT
CDR3aa: CASSQGADTQYF
abundance: NA
j_gene: TRBJ2-3
v_gene: TRBV3-1/TRBV3-2
d_gene: NA

CDR3nt: TGTGCCAGCAGAGTCACAGCGAACACTGAAGCTTTCTTT
CDR3aa: CASRVTANTEAFF
abundance: NA
j_gene: TRBJ1-1
v_gene: TRBV6-5
d_gene: NA

CDR3nt: TGTGCCAGCTCACCGAGGGGCGTACCGGGGGAAAACATTCAGTACTTC
CDR3aa: CASSPRGVPGENIQYF
abundance: NA
j_gene: TRBJ2-4
v_gene: TRBV18
d_gene: NA

CDR3nt: TGTGCCAGCAGCCCCAAATTCGGACAGGATAGCAATCAGCCCCAGCATTTT
CDR3aa: CASSPKFGQDSNQPQHF
abundance: few
j_gene: TRBJ1-5
v_gene: TRBV4-2
d_gene: TRBD1

CDR3nt: TGTGCCAGCAGCCGGGACAGGTATATGTCTAACTATGGCTACACCTTC
CDR3aa: CASSRDRYMSNYGYTF
abundance: NA
j_gene: TRBJ1-2
v_gene: TRBV4-2
d_gene: TRBD1

CDR3nt: TGTGCCAGCAGCCAAGAGGGGCGGGAGTCCGAGGGAGATACGCAGTATTTT
CDR3aa: CASSQEGRESEGDTQYF
abundance: NA
j_gene: TRBJ2-3
v_gene: TRBV3-1/TRBV3-2
d_gene: TRBD2

CDR3nt: TGTGCCAGCAGTTTATCAGAAACAGGGGGATTGGCTTTCTTT
CDR3aa: CASSLSETGGLAFF
abundance: NA
j_gene: TRBJ1-1
v_gene: TRBV28
d_gene: TRBD1

CDR3nt: TGTGCCAGCAGCCGACAGGGGCGGAACTATGGCTACACCTTC
CDR3aa: CASSRQGRNYGYTF
abundance: once
j_gene: TRBJ1-2
v_gene: TRBV5-6
d_gene: TRBD1

CDR3nt: TGTGCCAGCAGCCCCCCGACTAGCGGGAGAAATGAGCAGTTCTTC
CDR3aa: CASSPPTSGRNEQFF
abundance: once
j_gene: TRBJ2-1
v_gene: TRBV27
d_gene: TRBD2

CDR3nt: TGTGCCAGCAGCTTAGCGGGGAAATATGAGCAGTTCTTC
CDR3aa: CASSLAGKYEQFF
abundance: NA
j_gene: TRBJ2-1
v_gene: TRBV7-3
d_gene: NA

CDR3nt: TGTGCCAGCAGCCTGGAGGGACGGAAGGCTTATGGCTACACCTTC
CDR3aa: CASSLEGRKAYGYTF
abundance: NA
j_gene: TRBJ1-2
v_gene: TRBV7-9
d_gene: NA

CDR3nt: TGCGCCAGCAGCTTGGTTCCAGCGGGAACTGCCGGGGAGCTGTTTTTT
CDR3aa: CASSLVPAGTAGELFF
abundance: NA
j_gene: TRBJ2-2
v_gene: TRBV5-1
d_gene: TRBD2

CDR3nt: TGCGCCAGCAGCTTGGAGGACAGCAGATATTCACCCCTCCACTTT
CDR3aa: CASSLEDSRYSPLHF
abundance: NA
j_gene: TRBJ1-6
v_gene: TRBV5-1
d_gene: NA

CDR3nt: TGTGCCAGTAGTATTGTGGGACAGGGATATCAGCCCCAGCATTTT
CDR3aa: CASSIVGQGYQPQHF
abundance: NA
j_gene: TRBJ1-5
v_gene: TRBV19
d_gene: TRBD1

CDR3nt: TGCGCCAGCAGCTTGGTCGAGACTAGCGGCCTCGTCGAGCAGTTCTTC
CDR3aa: CASSLVETSGLVEQFF
abundance: NA
j_gene: TRBJ2-1
v_gene: TRBV5-1
d_gene: TRBD2

CDR3nt: TGTGCCATCAGGGGGACTAGCGGCGATGAGCAGTTCTTC
CDR3aa: CAIRGTSGDEQFF
abundance: NA
j_gene: TRBJ2-1
v_gene: TRBV10-3
d_gene: TRBD2

CDR3nt: TGTGCCAGCAGCTTGCGGGGTGGGCTGACTGGGGCCAACGTCCTGACTTTC
CDR3aa: CASSLRGGLTGANVLTF
abundance: NA
j_gene: TRBJ2-6
v_gene: TRBV11-2
d_gene: NA

CDR3nt: TGTGCCAGCAGGGACAAGGGCTTGCCGGAATATAATTCACCCCTCCACTTT
CDR3aa: CASRDKGLPEYNSPLHF
abundance: once
j_gene: TRBJ1-6
v_gene: TRBV27
d_gene: NA

CDR3nt: TGCGCCAGCAGCCACCCGGGACTAGCGGGAGGCCGTCAGTCCGAGCAGTACTTC
CDR3aa: CASSHPGLAGGRQSEQYF
abundance: NA
j_gene: TRBJ2-7
v_gene: TRBV4-1
d_gene: TRBD2